This TCR beta chain was found in a study of high-grade serous ovarian cancer treatment subgroups. Tumor samples were taken before definitive surgery or chemotherapy. Some clones are missing from TCRdb's copy, which holds only in-frame ones; the method was immunoSEQ multiplex PCR. The data contain 4,500 or so clones, 75% to 80% of them seen just once; the ten biggest clones take up around 17%. After removal of 7 bases from V and 5 bases from J, the junction contained 7 bases not matched to a gene. The CDR3 contains 14 residues. Germline V gene lookup returns CDR1 SGHRS and CDR2 YFSETQ. The V and J genes are TRBV5-1 and TRBJ2-1, with TRBD1 identical over 9 bases. This TCR was recovered from a human donor with high-grade serous ovarian cancer. The sequencing sample was made of tumor tissue. The CDR3 loop is CASGKTGGDNEQFF. As DNA, the CDR3 is TGCGCCAGCGGTAAGACAGGGGGGGACAATGAGCAGTTCTTC.